This entry is about one TCR beta chain. This CDR3 region has 12 residues. Trimming pared 10 bases from V and 3 bases from J, leaving 12 bases between. Germline CDR1 is LNHDA and CDR2 is SQIVND (reference sequence). This sample was included in a study of shared clonotypes between healthy human individuals. Study details: Each donor's CD4 naive and CD4 memory cells filled three plates apiece, CD8 naive two, and CD8 memory one.

CD45RO-negative cells were positively selected for CCR7, leaving out terminally differentiated effector memory CD45RA+ cells. All donors qualified as healthy HIV-negative adults and had experienced no recent acute infections or vaccinations. In the study's own analysis: Owing to the provision of junction-only sequences devoid of quality scores by immunoSEQ, filtering differed. TCRdb's copy holds only in-frame clones and misses some; the assay was immunoSEQ multiplex PCR. D and trimming were read from the DNA, whereas the V and J calls and clone size are those reported in that table. The sample lists some 2 million clones; less than 95% were seen once.

Sequencing input: naive CD8+ T cells sorted from blood. The clonotype originates from a man aged 18 to 29 in good health. The rearrangement uses TRBV19 and TRBJ1-1; D is undetermined. The CDR3 DNA reads as TGTGCCATCAAGGACGGTTACACTGAAGCTTTCTTT. It is translated as CAIKDGYTEAFF.